This T cell receptor beta chain emerged from a study of T cells after yellow fever vaccination. CDR1 SGHRS and CDR2 YFSETQ come from the germline V gene. The CDR3 sequence is 15 residues long. Trimming removed 5 bases at V and 3 bases at J, with 14 bases between. Making TCR cDNA involved 5'RACE template switching, which added UMIs and a universal primer site. TCRdb re-called the 5' RACE reads with MiXCR, one entry per CDR3 protein. The data show 620,000 or so distinct CDR3 sequences, with around an eighth seen just once and under 15% held by the top ten. This clonotype was observed a few times. Its antigen is unidentified. Study-level findings and limits: Only a small proportion of the clonotypes turned up in both the CD4 and the CD8 compartments, likely arising from convergent recombination. Abundant bulk-population clonotypes could contaminate the FACS-sorted repertoires. Among primary-vaccination clones, most reappeared after the booster, at approximately 96% for CD4 and approximately 88% for CD8.

The chain uses TRBV5-1 and TRBJ2-2; D is unresolved. This sequence originates from a man aged 25 to 40 who received the YFV17D yellow fever vaccine. Sequenced here: PBMCs, sampled on the day of the yellow fever booster vaccination. CDR3 bases: TGCGCCAGCAGGCGAGTAGTCGAGGACACCGGGGAGCTGTTTTTT. This codes for CASRRVVEDTGELFF.